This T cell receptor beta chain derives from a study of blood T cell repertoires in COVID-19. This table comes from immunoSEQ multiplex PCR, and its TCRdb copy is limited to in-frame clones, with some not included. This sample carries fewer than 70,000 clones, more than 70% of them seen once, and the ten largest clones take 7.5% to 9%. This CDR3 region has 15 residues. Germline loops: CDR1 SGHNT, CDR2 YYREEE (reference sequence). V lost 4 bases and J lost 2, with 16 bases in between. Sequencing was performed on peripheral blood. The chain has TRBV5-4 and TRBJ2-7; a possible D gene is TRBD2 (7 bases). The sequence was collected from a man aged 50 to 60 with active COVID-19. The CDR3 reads CASSQGPRGPYEQYF. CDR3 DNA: TGTGCCAGCAGCCAAGGACCGCGGGGGCCCTACGAGCAGTACTTC.